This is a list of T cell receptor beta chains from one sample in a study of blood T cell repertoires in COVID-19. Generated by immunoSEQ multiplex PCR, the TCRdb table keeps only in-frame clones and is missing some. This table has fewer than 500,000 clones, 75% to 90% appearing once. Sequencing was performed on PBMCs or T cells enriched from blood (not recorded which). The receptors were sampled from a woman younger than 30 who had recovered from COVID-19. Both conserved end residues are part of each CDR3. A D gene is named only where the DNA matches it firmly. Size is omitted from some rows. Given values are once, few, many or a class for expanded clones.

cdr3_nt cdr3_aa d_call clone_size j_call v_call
TGTGCCAGCAGCTTTAGGACAGGTTATAGCAATCAGCCCCAGCATTTT CASSFRTGYSNQPQHF TRBD1 - TRBJ1-5 TRBV7-8
TGTGCCAGCAGCTCGACAGGTGGGAACATTCAGTACTTC CASSSTGGNIQYF - - TRBJ2-4 TRBV5-6
TGTGCCAGCAGTTTGGGGCAGGGCAATCAGCCCCAGCATTTT CASSLGQGNQPQHF - once TRBJ1-5 TRBV27
TGCGCCAGCGGTCGGGACAGGAAGACTGAAGCTTTCTTT CASGRDRKTEAFF TRBD1 - TRBJ1-1 TRBV5-1
TGTGCCAGCAGTGAGGGGGTCCTCGCTGCGGGGGGGCAAGAGACCCAGTACTTC CASSEGVLAAGGQETQYF TRBD2 - TRBJ2-5 TRBV2
TGTGCCAGCAGTTCTCCGGGACAGGGGAATACTGAGCAGTTCTTC CASSSPGQGNTEQFF TRBD1 - TRBJ2-1 TRBV5-4
TGTGCCAGCAGCCTAACCGGGGTAGGAAACATTCAGTACTTC CASSLTGVGNIQYF - - TRBJ2-4 TRBV14
TGTGCCAGCAGCCCTCTGGCCGGGGGCCTCGGGAGGGAGCAGTTCTTC CASSPLAGGLGREQFF - - TRBJ2-1 TRBV11-2
TGCGCCAGCAGCAGGGGACAGGGTACTGGAAACACCATATATTTT CASSRGQGTGNTIYF TRBD1 few TRBJ1-3 TRBV5-1
TGTGCCAGCAGCCAAGATCCTAGCGGGGGAAGAGAAGATACGCAGTATTTT CASSQDPSGGREDTQYF TRBD2 - TRBJ2-3 TRBV4-2
TGTGCCAGCAGCCAAATTCCGGGACTAGCGGGAGGCACAGATACGCAGTATTTT CASSQIPGLAGGTDTQYF TRBD2 - TRBJ2-3 TRBV7-2
TGTGTTACCGCGTCAGGGGGCTGGTATGGCTACACCTTC CVTASGGWYGYTF TRBD1 - TRBJ1-2 TRBV2
TGTGCCTGGAGCGCCTTGAGACCGGGAAAGAAGGAGGAAAAACTGTTTTTT CAWSALRPGKKEEKLFF - - TRBJ1-4 TRBV30
TGTGCCAGCAGTTTACCGACTGAAGCTTTCTTT CASSLPTEAFF - - TRBJ1-1 TRBV28
TGCAGCGTTAGCGGGGGCCACTACGAGCAGTACTTC CSVSGGHYEQYF TRBD2 - TRBJ2-7 TRBV29-1
TGTGCCAGCAGCGACTTACAGGGGGGAGAGACCCAGTACTTC CASSDLQGGETQYF TRBD1 - TRBJ2-5 TRBV9
TGTGCCATTAGGAGGACAGGGAACGCCGAGCAGTACTTC CAIRRTGNAEQYF TRBD1 - TRBJ2-7 TRBV6-1
TGTGCCAGCAGTGCACAGGGTTTCGTGGGGTCACCCCTCCACTTT CASSAQGFVGSPLHF - - TRBJ1-6 TRBV25-1
TGTGCCAGCTCACCTGGGAGGGGGGGCTCCTACGAGCAGTACTTC CASSPGRGGSYEQYF - - TRBJ2-7 TRBV18
TGTGCCAGCAGCGTAGTAGGGGGGGGCCCTAATTACTACAATGAGCAGTTCTTC CASSVVGGGPNYYNEQFF - - TRBJ2-1 TRBV9
TGTGCCTGTCGGGCGGGGGACTATGGCTACACCTTC CACRAGDYGYTF - few TRBJ1-2 TRBV30
TGTGCCAGCAGCTATACCCCTGGGTCATTTAGGGGCGAGCAGTACTTC CASSYTPGSFRGEQYF - - TRBJ2-7 TRBV5-6
TGTGCCAGCAGTATAAGGTCAGGACTAGCGAACACAGATACGCAGTATTTT CASSIRSGLANTDTQYF TRBD2 - TRBJ2-3 TRBV27
TGTGCCAGTAGTCGATCACCGGGACAGGGGACTGAAAAACTGTTTTTT CASSRSPGQGTEKLFF TRBD1 - TRBJ1-4 TRBV19
TGTGCCAGCAGTCGGACAGGGTCCCGCAACGAGCAGTACTTC CASSRTGSRNEQYF TRBD1 few TRBJ2-7 TRBV27
TGTGCCTGGAGAATGCGAGACAGGGCGAGCACCGGGGAGCTGTTTTTT CAWRMRDRASTGELFF TRBD1 - TRBJ2-2 TRBV30
TGTGCCAGCAGCCAAGATAGCGTTTATGGCTACACCTTC CASSQDSVYGYTF - - TRBJ1-2 TRBV3-1/TRBV3-2
TGTGCCAGCAGCCGCGACAGGACCTACGAGCAGTACTTC CASSRDRTYEQYF - - TRBJ2-7 TRBV7-2
TGTGCCTGGAGTGGAGCGGGGTATGAAAGGGGTCAGCCCCAGCATTTT CAWSGAGYERGQPQHF - - TRBJ1-5 TRBV30
TGTGCCAGCAGCTCCCGGGGCGGGGGAAGAAATGAGCAGTTCTTC CASSSRGGGRNEQFF TRBD2 - TRBJ2-1 TRBV7-2
TGTGCCAGCAGCTTCCCGCCGGGACAGTTTACCTATGGCTACACCTTC CASSFPPGQFTYGYTF TRBD1 - TRBJ1-2 TRBV5-6
TGTGCCTGGATTTTGGACTCCCCTATACCTTATTTT CAWILDSPIPYF - - TRBJ2-3 TRBV30
TGTGCCAGCAGCTTAGCTTTTCGGGGTTTAAATGAAAAACTGTTTTTT CASSLAFRGLNEKLFF - - TRBJ1-4 TRBV5-5
TGTGCCAGCAATGGTTTGGGGCAGGGGGTCACTGAAGCTTTCTTT CASNGLGQGVTEAFF TRBD1 - TRBJ1-1 TRBV27
TGCGCCAGCAGCCCCGGGACAGGGGTCCCCTACGAGCAGTACTTC CASSPGTGVPYEQYF TRBD1 - TRBJ2-7 TRBV5-1
TGTGCCAGCAGCTTTAGCGGTAGCGGGGAGCTGTTTTTT CASSFSGSGELFF - - TRBJ2-2 TRBV5-4
TGCGCCAGCAGTGATTCGGACAGCCCGAGCACAGATACGCAGTATTTT CASSDSDSPSTDTQYF - - TRBJ2-3 TRBV10-1
TGTGCCAGTAGTATGGGTCAGTCGGGGAGGCAGCCCCAGCATTTT CASSMGQSGRQPQHF - - TRBJ1-5 TRBV19
TGTGCCAGCAGCTTATCCGAGATCATGAACACTGAAGCTTTCTTT CASSLSEIMNTEAFF - - TRBJ1-1 TRBV7-8
TGTGCCAGCAGTGTAGGGGGTGGAAACACCATATATTTT CASSVGGGNTIYF - few TRBJ1-3 TRBV2